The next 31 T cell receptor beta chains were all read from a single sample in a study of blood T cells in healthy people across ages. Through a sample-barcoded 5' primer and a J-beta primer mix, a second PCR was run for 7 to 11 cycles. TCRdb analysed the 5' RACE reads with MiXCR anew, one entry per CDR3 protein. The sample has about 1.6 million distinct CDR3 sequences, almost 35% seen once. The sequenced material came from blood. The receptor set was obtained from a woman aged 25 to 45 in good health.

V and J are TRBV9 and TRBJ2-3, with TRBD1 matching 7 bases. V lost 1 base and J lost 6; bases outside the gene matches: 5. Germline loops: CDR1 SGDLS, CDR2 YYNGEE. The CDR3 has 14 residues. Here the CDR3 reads CASSVRQGSDTQYF. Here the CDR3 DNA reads TGTGCCAGCAGCGTACGACAGGGTTCGGATACGCAGTATTTT.

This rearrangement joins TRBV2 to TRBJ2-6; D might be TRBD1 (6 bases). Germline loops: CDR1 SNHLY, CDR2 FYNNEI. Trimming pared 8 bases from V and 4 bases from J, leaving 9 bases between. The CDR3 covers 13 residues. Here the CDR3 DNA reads TGTGCCAGCCACGGGACAGGGGCCAACGTCCTGACTTTC. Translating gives CASHGTGANVLTF.

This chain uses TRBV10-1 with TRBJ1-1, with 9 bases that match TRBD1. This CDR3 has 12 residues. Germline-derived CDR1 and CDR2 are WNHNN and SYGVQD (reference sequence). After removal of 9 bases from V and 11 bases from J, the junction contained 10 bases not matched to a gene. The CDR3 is CARGTGLGAAFF. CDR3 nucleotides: TGCGCCAGAGGGACAGGGTTGGGGGCCGCTTTCTTT.

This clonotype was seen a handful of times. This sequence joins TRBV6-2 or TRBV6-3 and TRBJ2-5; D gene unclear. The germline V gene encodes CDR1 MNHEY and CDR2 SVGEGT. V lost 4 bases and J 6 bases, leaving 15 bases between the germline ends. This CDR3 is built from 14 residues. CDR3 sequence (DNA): TGTGCCAGCAGTTCCCTAAGTTTGCTTCAGACCCAGTACTTC. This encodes CASSSLSLLQTQYF.

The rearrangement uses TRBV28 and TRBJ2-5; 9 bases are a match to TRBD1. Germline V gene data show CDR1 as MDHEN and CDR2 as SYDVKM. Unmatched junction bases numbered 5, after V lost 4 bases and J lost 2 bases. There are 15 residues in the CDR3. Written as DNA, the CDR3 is TGTGCCAGCAGTTGGGGACAGGGCAGACAAGAGACCCAGTACTTC. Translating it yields CASSWGQGRQETQYF.

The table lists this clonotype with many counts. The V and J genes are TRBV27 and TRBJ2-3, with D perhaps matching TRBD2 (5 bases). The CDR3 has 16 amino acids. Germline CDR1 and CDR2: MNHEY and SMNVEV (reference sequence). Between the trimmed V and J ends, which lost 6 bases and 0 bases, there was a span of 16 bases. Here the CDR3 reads CASSLEVSTSTDTQYF. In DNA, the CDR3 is TGTGCCAGCAGCTTGGAGGTCTCCACTAGCACAGATACGCAGTATTTT.

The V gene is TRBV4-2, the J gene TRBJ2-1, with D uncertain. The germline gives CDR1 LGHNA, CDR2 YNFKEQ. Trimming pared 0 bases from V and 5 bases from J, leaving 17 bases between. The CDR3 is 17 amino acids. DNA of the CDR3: TGTGCCAGCAGCCAAGATCGGGCCTCGGCCCCCAACAATGAGCAGTTCTTC. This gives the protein CASSQDRASAPNNEQFF.

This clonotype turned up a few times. The CDR3 DNA is TGTGCCAGCAGCATATTGACTAGCGGGGGGCCGCAGGAGCAGTACTTC. Encoded protein: CASSILTSGGPQEQYF. The rearrangement uses TRBV7-6 and TRBJ2-7; 13 nucleotides align to TRBD2. In germline, CDR1 is SGHVS, CDR2 FNYEAQ. V lost 5 bases to trimming and J lost 7 bases; unmatched junction nucleotides: 11. The CDR3 length is 16 residues.

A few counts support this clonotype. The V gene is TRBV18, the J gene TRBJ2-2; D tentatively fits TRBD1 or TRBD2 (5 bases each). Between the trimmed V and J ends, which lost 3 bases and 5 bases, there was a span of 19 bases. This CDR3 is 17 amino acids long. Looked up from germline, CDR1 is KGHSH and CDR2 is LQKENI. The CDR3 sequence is CASSPPGQTGQTGELFF. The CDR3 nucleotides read TGTGCCAGCTCACCCCCGGGGCAGACCGGCCAGACCGGGGAGCTGTTTTTT.

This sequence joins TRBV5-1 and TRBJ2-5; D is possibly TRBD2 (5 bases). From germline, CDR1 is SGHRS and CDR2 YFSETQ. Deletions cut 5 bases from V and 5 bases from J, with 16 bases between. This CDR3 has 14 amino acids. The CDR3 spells CASSRTGFGETQYF. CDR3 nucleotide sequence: TGCGCCAGCAGTCGGACGGGATTCGGCGAGACCCAGTACTTC.

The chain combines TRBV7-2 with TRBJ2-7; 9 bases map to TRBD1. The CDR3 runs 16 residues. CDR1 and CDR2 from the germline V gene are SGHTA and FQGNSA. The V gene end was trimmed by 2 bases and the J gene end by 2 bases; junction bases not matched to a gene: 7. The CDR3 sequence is CASSLFAGQGTYEQYF. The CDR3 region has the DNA TGTGCCAGCAGCTTATTCGCAGGACAGGGGACCTACGAGCAGTACTTC.

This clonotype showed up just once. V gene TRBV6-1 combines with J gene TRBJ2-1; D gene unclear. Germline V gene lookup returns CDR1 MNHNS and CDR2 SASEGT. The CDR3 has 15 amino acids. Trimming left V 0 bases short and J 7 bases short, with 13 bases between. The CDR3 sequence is CASSEARLPPNEQFF. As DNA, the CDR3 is TGTGCCAGCAGTGAAGCGCGACTCCCCCCGAATGAGCAGTTCTTC.

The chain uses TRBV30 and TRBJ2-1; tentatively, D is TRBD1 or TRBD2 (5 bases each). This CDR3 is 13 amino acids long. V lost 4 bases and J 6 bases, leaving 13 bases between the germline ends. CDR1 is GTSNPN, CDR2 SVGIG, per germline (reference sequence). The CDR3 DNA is TGTGCCTGGACTAGGCCGGGGCGCAATGAGCAGTTCTTC. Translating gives CAWTRPGRNEQFF.

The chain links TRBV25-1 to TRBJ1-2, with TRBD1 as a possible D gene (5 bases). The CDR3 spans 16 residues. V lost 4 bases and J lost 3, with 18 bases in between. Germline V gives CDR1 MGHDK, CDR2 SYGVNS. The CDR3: CASSGGPRGRYYGYTF. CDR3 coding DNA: TGTGCCAGCAGTGGGGGCCCACGGGGGAGGTACTATGGCTACACCTTC.

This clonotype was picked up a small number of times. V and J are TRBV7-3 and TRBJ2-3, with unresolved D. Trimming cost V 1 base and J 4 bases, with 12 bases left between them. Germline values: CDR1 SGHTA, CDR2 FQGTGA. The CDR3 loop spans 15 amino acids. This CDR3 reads CASSLKDNGADTQYF. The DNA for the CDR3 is TGTGCCAGCAGCTTAAAGGATAATGGTGCAGATACGCAGTATTTT.

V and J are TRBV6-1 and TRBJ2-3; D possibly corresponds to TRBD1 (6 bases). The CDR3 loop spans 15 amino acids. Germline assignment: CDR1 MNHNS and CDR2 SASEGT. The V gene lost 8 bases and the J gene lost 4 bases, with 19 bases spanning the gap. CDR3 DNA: TGTGCCAGCTCCCCCGGGACACGGAACTCAGATACGCAGTATTTT. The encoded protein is CASSPGTRNSDTQYF.

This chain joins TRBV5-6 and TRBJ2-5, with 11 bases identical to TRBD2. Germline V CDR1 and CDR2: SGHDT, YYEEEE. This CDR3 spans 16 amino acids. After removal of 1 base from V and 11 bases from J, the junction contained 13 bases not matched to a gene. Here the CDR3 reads CASSLMGLAVYNEQYF. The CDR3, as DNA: TGTGCCAGCAGCTTGATGGGACTAGCGGTTTACAATGAGCAGTACTTC.

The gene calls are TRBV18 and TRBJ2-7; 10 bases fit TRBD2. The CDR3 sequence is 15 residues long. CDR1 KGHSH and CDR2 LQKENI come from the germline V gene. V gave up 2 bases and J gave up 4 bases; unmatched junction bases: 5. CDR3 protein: CASSPDKGLAYEQYF. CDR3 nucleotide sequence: TGTGCCAGCTCACCAGACAAGGGACTAGCGTACGAGCAGTACTTC.

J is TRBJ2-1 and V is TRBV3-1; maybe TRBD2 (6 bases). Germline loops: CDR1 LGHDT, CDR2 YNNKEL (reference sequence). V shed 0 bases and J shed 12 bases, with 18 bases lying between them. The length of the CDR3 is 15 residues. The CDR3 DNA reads TGTGCCAGCAGCCAAGACCTCGGGATCGCCGGGAGGCAGTTCTTC. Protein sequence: CASSQDLGIAGRQFF.

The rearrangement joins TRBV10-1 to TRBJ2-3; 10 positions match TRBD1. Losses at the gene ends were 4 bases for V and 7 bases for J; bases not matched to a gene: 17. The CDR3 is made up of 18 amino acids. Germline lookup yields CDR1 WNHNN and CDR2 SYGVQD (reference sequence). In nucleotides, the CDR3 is TGCGCCAGCAGTGCTACCCGGGACAGGGGTACTCCCGAATATACGCAGTATTTT. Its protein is CASSATRDRGTPEYTQYF.

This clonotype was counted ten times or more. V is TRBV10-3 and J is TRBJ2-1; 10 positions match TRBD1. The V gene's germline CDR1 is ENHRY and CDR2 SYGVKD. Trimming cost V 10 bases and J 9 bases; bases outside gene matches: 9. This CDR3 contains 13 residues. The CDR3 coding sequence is TGTGCCACCGGGACAGGGGATATGGGTGAGCAGTTCTTC. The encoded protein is CATGTGDMGEQFF.

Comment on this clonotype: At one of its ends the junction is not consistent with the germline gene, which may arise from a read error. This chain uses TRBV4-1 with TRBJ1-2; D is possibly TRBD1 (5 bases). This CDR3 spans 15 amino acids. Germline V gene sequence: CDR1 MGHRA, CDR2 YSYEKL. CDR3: CASSSRGGLGYGYTF. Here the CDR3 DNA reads TGTGCCAGCAGCTCACGGGGGGGTTTAGGATATGGCTACACCTTC.

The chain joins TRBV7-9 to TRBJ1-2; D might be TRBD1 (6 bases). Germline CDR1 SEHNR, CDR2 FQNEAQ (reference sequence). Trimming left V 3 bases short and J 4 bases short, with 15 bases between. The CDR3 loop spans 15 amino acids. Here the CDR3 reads CASSLYRAKLYGYTF. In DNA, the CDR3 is TGTGCCAGCAGCTTGTACAGGGCGAAACTCTATGGCTACACCTTC.

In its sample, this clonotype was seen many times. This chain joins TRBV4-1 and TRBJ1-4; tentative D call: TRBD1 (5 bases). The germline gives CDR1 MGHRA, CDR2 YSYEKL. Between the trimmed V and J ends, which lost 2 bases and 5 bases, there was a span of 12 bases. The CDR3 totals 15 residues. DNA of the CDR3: TGCGCCAGCAGCCAAACGGGACTCAAGAATGAAAAACTGTTTTTT. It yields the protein CASSQTGLKNEKLFF.

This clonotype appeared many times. The CDR3 coding sequence is TGTGCCAGCAACGTTGGTAGGAGCTCCTACAATGAGCAGTTCTTC. This encodes CASNVGRSSYNEQFF. The chain uses TRBV13 and TRBJ2-1; D remains unclear. Germline loops: CDR1 PRHDT, CDR2 FYEKMQ (reference sequence). The CDR3 spans 15 residues. V gave up 7 bases and J gave up 0 bases, with 13 bases separating them.

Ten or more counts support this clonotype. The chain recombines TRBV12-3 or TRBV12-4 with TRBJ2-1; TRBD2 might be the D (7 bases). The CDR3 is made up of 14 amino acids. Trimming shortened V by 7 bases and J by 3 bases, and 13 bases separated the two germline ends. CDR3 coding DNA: TGTGCCAGCACTCAGGGGACTATCTACAATGAGCAGTTCTTC. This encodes CASTQGTIYNEQFF.

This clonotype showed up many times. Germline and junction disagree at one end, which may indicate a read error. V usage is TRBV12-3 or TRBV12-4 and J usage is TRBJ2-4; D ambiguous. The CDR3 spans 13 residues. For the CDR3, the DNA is TGTGCCACCAGTTTCCAAGGCCGGGACATTCAGTACTTC. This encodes CATSFQGRDIQYF.

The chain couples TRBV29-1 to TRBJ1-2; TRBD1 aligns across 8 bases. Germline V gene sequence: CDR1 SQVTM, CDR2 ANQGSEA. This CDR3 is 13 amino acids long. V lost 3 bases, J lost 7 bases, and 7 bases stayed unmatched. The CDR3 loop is CSVERTGLGGYTF. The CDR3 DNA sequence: TGCAGCGTTGAGAGGACAGGGTTGGGTGGCTACACCTTC.

The CDR3 DNA sequence: TGCGCCAGCAAAAAACAGGGGACTCCCTCTGGCTACACCTTC. It translates to CASKKQGTPSGYTF. This chain joins TRBV5-1 and TRBJ1-2, with 7 bases fitting TRBD1. V shed 6 bases, J shed 7 bases, and the junction held 12 bases outside the gene matches. Germline V gives CDR1 SGHRS, CDR2 YFSETQ. The CDR3 spans 14 residues.

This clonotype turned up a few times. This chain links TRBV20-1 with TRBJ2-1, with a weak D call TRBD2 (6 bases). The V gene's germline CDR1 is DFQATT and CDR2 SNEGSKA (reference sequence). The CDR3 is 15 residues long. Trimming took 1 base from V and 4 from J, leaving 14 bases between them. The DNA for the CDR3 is TGCAGTGCTAGAGCGGGAGCCTCTTTGTACAATGAGCAGTTCTTC. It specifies CSARAGASLYNEQFF.

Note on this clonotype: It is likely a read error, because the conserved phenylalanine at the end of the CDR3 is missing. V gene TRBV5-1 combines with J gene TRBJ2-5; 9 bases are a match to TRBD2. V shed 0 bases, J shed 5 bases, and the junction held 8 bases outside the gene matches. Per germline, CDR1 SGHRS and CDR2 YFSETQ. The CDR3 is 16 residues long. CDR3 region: CASSLDSLAGRETQYL. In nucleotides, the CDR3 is TGCGCCAGCAGCTTGGATAGTCTAGCGGGGAGGGAGACCCAGTACTTA.